The rows below give T cell receptor beta chains drawn from one sample of a study of T cells in Graves' hyperthyroidism and ophthalmopathy. TCRdb passed the multiplex PCR reads through MiXCR, listing each CDR3 protein once. The repertoire holds about 610,000 distinct CDR3 sequences, with 15% to 20% as singletons. Sequencing was performed on blood. The receptor set was obtained from a middle-aged woman with Graves' ophthalmopathy. Each CDR3 is given with its conserved first and last residue. The order of the fields is CDR3 length, V gene, CDR3 protein.

15 TRBV12-3/TRBV12-4 CASSQGQIMNTEAFF
13 TRBV28 CASSPPTYSPLHF
17 TRBV28 CASSSMLAGLSYNEQFF
13 TRBV19 CATASTPNTEAFF
16 TRBV7-8 CASSVQGLLDTGELFF
14 TRBV5-6 CASSLWTGSQPQHF
12 TRBV20-1 CSAGESNQPQHF
17 TRBV7-8 CASSLVPGQGALDTQYF
15 TRBV2 CASGGSVSSYNEQFF
19 TRBV7-9 CASSPEGILAGGPEETQYF
17 TRBV6-1 CASRGNPGLAGHNEQFF
11 TRBV7-9 CASASLNEQFF
16 TRBV7-6 CASSLGPKSSGNTIYF
16 TRBV28 CASSPGGVGGVNEQFF
14 TRBV2 CASSVGGLAYEQYF
15 TRBV5-1 CASSLEGGTNEKLFF
17 TRBV6-1 CASRPQRSGGATDTQYF
15 TRBV6-1 CASSLTSPSTDTQYF
13 TRBV20-1 CSARVAYDREQYF
12 TRBV5-1 CASSSDGSPLHF
15 TRBV15 CATSADRTSGNTIYF
12 TRBV2 CASSEWGNGYTF
16 TRBV4-2 CASSRPTDGQGYEQYF
15 TRBV5-6 CASRSLRAGPETQYF
16 TRBV28 CASQQGPGMAKNIQYF
14 TRBV2 CASSVQGLDTEAFF
15 TRBV12-3/TRBV12-4 CASSFGGPRDTEAFF
17 TRBV5-1 CASTLQGGLDMNTEAFF
15 TRBV2 CASGSLAGERPEQYF
15 TRBV3-1 CASSHGQISNYGYTF
16 TRBV14 CASSQAYGVMNTEAFF
16 TRBV12-3/TRBV12-4 CASSLAAGGHTDTQYF
15 TRBV4-1 CASSQAGGGADTQYF
12 TRBV10-3 CAITGTGNEQYF
15 TRBV2 CASSTQGPFNSPLHF
14 TRBV28 CASSPVYRGSGYTF
13 TRBV19 CASSSGGINGYTF
16 TRBV7-2 CASSLAGTGFEYGYTF
13 TRBV12-3/TRBV12-4 CASSLQVDTEAFF
13 TRBV18 CASSPTPDSPLHF
19 TRBV28 CASSSIPPGLAGSYNEQFF
15 TRBV6-1 CASKGGQASLYEQYF
15 TRBV20-1 CSARDYYGGFTEAFF
14 TRBV6-1 CASKASGGTDTQYF
15 TRBV24-1 CATSAGPAVRETQYF
14 TRBV28 CASTSGTGVREQYF
15 TRBV2 CASRSRLAGQETRYF
17 TRBV18 CASSPPGTVLSTDTQYF
13 TRBV6-2/TRBV6-3 CAISENRDNEQFF
14 TRBV18 CASSETGEIPEAFF
15 TRBV3-1 CASSPQRGGDYGYTF
14 TRBV7-9 CASSKGHRTYEQYF
15 TRBV6-1 CASRTGTLMNTEAFF
15 TRBV2 CASKAGQFGKETQYF
16 TRBV5-6 CASSPVPGGVIGEQYF
18 TRBV11-2 CASSSPQGRAGGTHGYTF